This entry features one T cell receptor beta chain sequence. Its target is unknown. Profiling relied on immunoSEQ multiplex PCR, and the TCRdb table lists in-frame clones only, not all of them. The sample has about 43,000 clones; around 82% are singletons. The data were obtained in a study of PD-L1 blockade in urothelial cancer. Time point in this sample: peripheral blood 6 weeks after treatment start. The study, taken as a whole, reports: Stronger expansion of tumor-associated clones in blood at 3 weeks distinguished durable-benefit patients.

The CDR3 runs to 18 residues. V was pared by 1 base and J by 0 bases, with 6 bases of the junction left unmatched. Germline loops: CDR1 SGHAT, CDR2 FQNNGV. This receptor was taken from a man aged 55 to 70 with urothelial cancer. V is TRBV11-2 and J is TRBJ2-2; 9 bases map to TRBD2. The material was PBMCs, obtained around atezolizumab (anti-PD-L1) treatment. CDR3 in amino acids: CASSLVPSGGTNTGELFF. For the CDR3, the DNA is TGTGCCAGCAGCTTAGTCCCCAGCGGGGGGACGAACACCGGGGAGCTGTTTTTT.